This T cell receptor beta chain was recovered during a study of T cells in tuberculosis. Study-wide findings and caveats: Smaller distances to GMM-specific TCRs suggested their expansion in active tuberculosis.

The CDR3 consists of 15 residues. CDR1 SGHRS and CDR2 YFSETQ come from the germline V gene. V lost 0 bases to trimming and J lost 0 bases, with 10 bases between them. As regards this clone: Its target is not known.

Clones were read by immunoSEQ multiplex PCR, and TCRdb kept only the in-frame ones, dropping some. Here the sample spans around 38,000 clones, about 96% being singletons. The genes are TRBV5-1 and TRBJ2-7; no reliable D call. The sequence was collected from a donor aged 10-35 years with latent tuberculosis or without tuberculosis infection. Material: PBMCs. For the CDR3, the DNA is TGCGCCAGCAGCTTGGTGGCGGCGAGCTCCTACGAGCAGTACTTC. Translation: CASSLVAASSYEQYF.